The rows below give T cell receptor beta chains drawn from one sample of a study of shared clonotypes between healthy human individuals. Clones were sequenced by immunoSEQ multiplex PCR, and TCRdb holds only the in-frame ones, with some missing. The sample includes approximately 470,000 clones, 70% to 85% seen only once; the top ten take 12%. Sequenced: PBMCs. Receptors were obtained from a woman in her 40s in good health. Some clones in this sample may be carry-over from other donors' samples. CDR3s leave out the opening cysteine and the closing phenylalanine or tryptophan. A D gene is named only where the DNA matches it firmly. Clone size appears in some rows only: once, few, many, or a class for an expanded clone.

v_call: TRBV6-5
d_call: TRBD1
clone_size: .
j_call: TRBJ2-7
cdr3_aa: ASSRQGASAEQY

v_call: TRBV28
d_call: .
clone_size: .
j_call: TRBJ2-7
cdr3_aa: ASSYIRDPSYEQY

v_call: TRBV28
d_call: TRBD1
clone_size: .
j_call: TRBJ1-2
cdr3_aa: ASSIGQASYGYT

v_call: TRBV30
d_call: .
clone_size: .
j_call: TRBJ1-2
cdr3_aa: AWSRGTSDEYGYT

v_call: TRBV28
d_call: .
clone_size: .
j_call: TRBJ2-7
cdr3_aa: ASKPTQNSYEQY

v_call: TRBV2
d_call: .
clone_size: .
j_call: TRBJ2-3
cdr3_aa: ASRAGGSTDTQY

v_call: TRBV7-9
d_call: .
clone_size: .
j_call: TRBJ2-1
cdr3_aa: ASSLPQPFYNEQF

v_call: TRBV15
d_call: .
clone_size: .
j_call: TRBJ2-3
cdr3_aa: ATSTGLAYRTDTQY

v_call: TRBV15
d_call: .
clone_size: .
j_call: TRBJ2-2
cdr3_aa: ATSRGTVNTGELF

v_call: TRBV30
d_call: .
clone_size: once
j_call: TRBJ1-1
cdr3_aa: AWSIDPNTEAF

v_call: TRBV9
d_call: TRBD2
clone_size: many
j_call: TRBJ2-5
cdr3_aa: ASSVGLAGGTQY

v_call: TRBV27
d_call: TRBD1
clone_size: .
j_call: TRBJ1-6
cdr3_aa: ASSLTGTENSPLH

v_call: TRBV7-2
d_call: .
clone_size: .
j_call: TRBJ2-7
cdr3_aa: ASSSAAPTGQY

v_call: TRBV5-1
d_call: TRBD2
clone_size: .
j_call: TRBJ2-5
cdr3_aa: ASSLSGGLETQY

v_call: TRBV7-3
d_call: TRBD2
clone_size: .
j_call: TRBJ2-1
cdr3_aa: ASRRLAGVNEQF

v_call: TRBV29-1
d_call: .
clone_size: .
j_call: TRBJ2-7
cdr3_aa: SVVLRGEQY

v_call: TRBV28
d_call: TRBD1
clone_size: .
j_call: TRBJ1-4
cdr3_aa: ASSPGGTGNEKLF

v_call: TRBV6-5
d_call: .
clone_size: .
j_call: TRBJ1-4
cdr3_aa: ASSYSGETNEKLF

v_call: TRBV4-1
d_call: TRBD1
clone_size: .
j_call: TRBJ1-1
cdr3_aa: ASSQRQGITEAF

v_call: TRBV19
d_call: TRBD1
clone_size: .
j_call: TRBJ1-2
cdr3_aa: ASSIQTGGDYGYT

v_call: TRBV28
d_call: .
clone_size: once
j_call: TRBJ2-3
cdr3_aa: ASSPGSAAADTQY

v_call: TRBV4-3
d_call: TRBD2
clone_size: many
j_call: TRBJ2-3
cdr3_aa: ASSQDRGLGADTQY

v_call: TRBV19
d_call: TRBD1
clone_size: .
j_call: TRBJ1-2
cdr3_aa: ASSTDRGSAGYT

v_call: TRBV27
d_call: TRBD1
clone_size: .
j_call: TRBJ2-7
cdr3_aa: ASSFPDRGKDLFYEQY

v_call: TRBV5-1
d_call: TRBD2
clone_size: .
j_call: TRBJ2-1
cdr3_aa: ASRPTSGRGHEQF

v_call: TRBV5-1
d_call: TRBD2
clone_size: .
j_call: TRBJ2-3
cdr3_aa: ASSPGLAGARTDTQY

v_call: TRBV7-2
d_call: .
clone_size: .
j_call: TRBJ2-7
cdr3_aa: ASSFGPGTGNYEQY

v_call: TRBV11-2
d_call: .
clone_size: once
j_call: TRBJ1-3
cdr3_aa: ASSLAGSGNTIY

v_call: TRBV11-2
d_call: .
clone_size: .
j_call: TRBJ2-1
cdr3_aa: ASSLEQSNEQF

v_call: TRBV5-1
d_call: .
clone_size: .
j_call: TRBJ1-1
cdr3_aa: ASSLQGGSEAF

v_call: TRBV10-2
d_call: .
clone_size: .
j_call: TRBJ2-7
cdr3_aa: ASSATSYEQY

v_call: TRBV30
d_call: .
clone_size: .
j_call: TRBJ2-5
cdr3_aa: AWSVREETQY

v_call: TRBV7-3
d_call: TRBD1
clone_size: .
j_call: TRBJ1-5
cdr3_aa: ASSATGGRNQPQH

v_call: TRBV11-3
d_call: TRBD1
clone_size: .
j_call: TRBJ2-5
cdr3_aa: ASSAGTGGAETQY

v_call: TRBV5-5
d_call: TRBD1
clone_size: .
j_call: TRBJ1-4
cdr3_aa: ASSFQPGQGLPTTNEKLF

v_call: TRBV28
d_call: .
clone_size: .
j_call: TRBJ2-2
cdr3_aa: ASRSQGRELF

v_call: TRBV14
d_call: .
clone_size: .
j_call: TRBJ1-1
cdr3_aa: ASSEVPSPLRGRRTEAF

v_call: TRBV7-9
d_call: .
clone_size: .
j_call: TRBJ2-7
cdr3_aa: ASSLDRQTKSSYEQY

v_call: TRBV6-5
d_call: .
clone_size: .
j_call: TRBJ2-1
cdr3_aa: ATSRPDQRYNEQF

v_call: TRBV18
d_call: TRBD1
clone_size: .
j_call: TRBJ2-7
cdr3_aa: ASSPLSLQGSEQY

v_call: TRBV7-9
d_call: .
clone_size: .
j_call: TRBJ1-4
cdr3_aa: ASSRVTNEKLF

v_call: TRBV6-5
d_call: .
clone_size: .
j_call: TRBJ2-1
cdr3_aa: ASSRVFSYNEQF

v_call: TRBV2
d_call: TRBD2
clone_size: .
j_call: TRBJ2-7
cdr3_aa: AVVGPSGRGYEQY

v_call: TRBV30
d_call: TRBD2
clone_size: .
j_call: TRBJ2-5
cdr3_aa: AWNPGGIKTQY

v_call: TRBV7-2
d_call: .
clone_size: .
j_call: TRBJ2-1
cdr3_aa: ASSYTAYNEQF